This TCR beta chain was recovered during a study of PD-L1 blockade in urothelial cancer. Background on the study: Males with bladder-origin urothelial cancer made up about 90% of the roughly 29 patients.

This clone was seen a few times. TCRdb's table, derived via immunoSEQ multiplex PCR, lists solely in-frame clones and lacks some. Of about 74,000 clones listed, around 80% are singletons. CDR3 length: 15 residues. Trimming cost V 5 bases and J 6 bases; bases outside gene matches: 9. Germline lookup yields CDR1 MNHEY and CDR2 SMNVEV (reference sequence). The TCR was taken from an older man with urothelial cancer. The J gene is TRBJ2-1, the V gene TRBV27, with 8 bases fitting TRBD2. This specimen was PBMCs, taken around atezolizumab (anti-PD-L1) treatment. CDR3 DNA: TGTGCCAGCAGTCCGACCTACCTAGCGGGCAATGAGCAGTTCTTC. It specifies CASSPTYLAGNEQFF.